The 14 T cell receptor beta chains presented below share a single source sample, sequenced in a study of blood T cells in healthy people across ages. Sample-barcoded 5' priming and a J-beta primer mix drove a second PCR of 7 to 11 cycles. MiXCR, run by TCRdb on the 5' RACE reads, gives a single entry per CDR3 protein. This sample carries approximately 2,000,000 distinct CDR3 sequences, about 39% of them seen once, and the ten largest clones take around 23%. Sequenced sample: blood. The source is a human donor in good health.

With respect to this clonotype: A much larger clone lies a single base off, so this may be a read error. The rearrangement joins TRBV4-3 to TRBJ2-6; D gene uncertain. The CDR3 sequence is 15 residues long. The V gene's germline CDR1 is LGHNA and CDR2 YSLEER. Trimming removed 0 bases at V and 3 bases at J, with 6 bases between. The CDR3, as DNA: TGCGCCAGCAGCCAAGAGCCTGGTGGGGCCAACGTCCTGACTTTC. Translating gives CASSQEPGGANVLTF.

The genes are TRBV5-1 and TRBJ2-1, with 8 bases identical to TRBD1. Germline loops: CDR1 SGHRS, CDR2 YFSETQ. The trim removed 4 bases at V and 0 bases at J, leaving 6 bases unmatched. The CDR3 covers 16 residues. The CDR3 DNA sequence: TGCGCCAGCAGCGAGCAGGGGGCCCACTCCTACAATGAGCAGTTCTTC. Translating it yields CASSEQGAHSYNEQFF. Full variable domain (rest looked up from reference TRBV5-1 and TRBJ2-1): KAGVTQTPRYLIKTRGQQVTLSCSPISGHRSVSWYQQTPGQGLQFLFEYFSETQRNKGNFPGRFSGRQFSNSRSEMNVSTLELGDSALYLCASSEQGAHSYNEQFFGPGTRLTVL.

For this clonotype: A much larger clone lies a single base off, so this may be a read error. The chain uses TRBV2 and TRBJ1-6; weak D call: TRBD1 (6 bases). The CDR3 runs to 15 residues. V was trimmed by 4 bases and J by 9 bases, leaving 16 bases between them. In germline, CDR1 is SNHLY, CDR2 FYNNEI. In DNA form, the CDR3 reads TGTGCCAGCAGTGGAGGGGGGACGGACTTTTCACCCCTCCACTTT. Amino acid sequence: CASSGGGTDFSPLHF. The entire variable domain, with the rest obtained from reference TRBV2 and TRBJ1-6, is as follows: EPEVTQTPSHQVTQMGQEVILRCVPISNHLYFYWYRQILGQKVEFLVSFYNNEISEKSEIFDDQFSVERPDGSNFTLKIRSTKLEDSAMYFCASSGGGTDFSPLHFGNGTRLTVT.

A note on this clonotype: The final CDR3 position lacks the conserved phenylalanine or tryptophan, pointing to a likely read error. The rearrangement joins TRBV7-7 to TRBJ2-5, with TRBD2 identical over 8 bases. This CDR3 spans 14 amino acids. Germline CDR1 and CDR2: SSHAT and FNYEAQ (reference sequence). The CDR3: CASSRGGVGETQYS. The CDR3 coding sequence is TGTGCTAGCAGCCGGGGGGGCGTAGGGGAGACCCAGTACTCC.

This chain links TRBV7-9 with TRBJ2-4; a weak D match, TRBD2 (5 bases). This CDR3 is built from 12 residues. Germline CDR1 SEHNR, CDR2 FQNEAQ (reference sequence). The V end was cut by 11 bases, the J end by 13 bases, with 21 bases between. The CDR3 here is CALEGSNAQQYF. For the CDR3, the DNA is TGTGCCCTAGAGGGCAGCAACGCCCAGCAGTACTTC.

The chain employs TRBV20-1 and TRBJ2-6; D not resolved. This CDR3 contains 14 residues. Germline CDR1 reads DFQATT; CDR2 reads SNEGSKA (reference sequence). V was shortened by 6 bases and J by 1 base, with 10 bases between the two germline ends. CDR3 nucleotide sequence: TGCAGTGCCAAATTGGGTTCTGGGGCCAACGTCCTGACTTTC. Its protein is CSAKLGSGANVLTF.

The V and J genes are TRBV20-1 and TRBJ2-5; D ambiguous. Germline CDR1 and CDR2: DFQATT and SNEGSKA (reference sequence). The CDR3 totals 14 residues. V lost 5 bases, J lost 4 bases, and 17 bases lay in between. CDR3 sequence reads: CSAPPGPSRETQYF. The DNA of the CDR3 is TGCAGTGCTCCCCCAGGACCGTCCCGAGAGACCCAGTACTTC.

A word on this clonotype: Sequence at one end of the junction differs from germline and may be a read error. The chain combines TRBV15 with TRBJ2-2; TRBD1 or TRBD2 may be the D gene (6 bases each). CDR3 size: 17 residues. The V gene's germline CDR1 is LNHNV and CDR2 YYDKDF (reference sequence). The CDR3 sequence: CATSPPRGGPNTGGLFF. The CDR3 DNA is TGTGCCACCAGTCCCCCCAGGGGCGGACCGAACACCGGGGGGCTGTTTTTT.

This clonotype was found a few times. This chain connects TRBV10-3 to TRBJ2-7; 8 positions agree with TRBD2. Germline V CDR1 and CDR2: ENHRY, SYGVKD. The CDR3 extends over 16 amino acids. J gave up 3 bases and V 0 bases, and 7 bases lay outside the gene matches. CDR3: CAISESISGVYYEQYF. In DNA form, the CDR3 reads TGTGCCATCAGTGAGTCGATTAGCGGGGTATACTACGAGCAGTACTTC.

This clonotype appeared a few times. This chain uses TRBV6-6 with TRBJ1-1; D may be TRBD1 (6 bases). V was pared by 5 bases and J by 5 bases, with 18 bases between. Germline CDR1 and CDR2: MNHNY and SVGAGI (reference sequence). The CDR3 is made up of 15 amino acids. The CDR3 loop reads CASSPWTGGRTEAFF. CDR3 nucleotide sequence: TGTGCCAGCAGTCCCTGGACGGGGGGGCGGACTGAAGCTTTCTTT.

The rearrangement uses TRBV5-1 and TRBJ1-1; D may be TRBD1 (5 bases). With 1 base removed from V and 3 bases from J, the gap between germline ends came to 13 bases. The CDR3 extends over 15 amino acids. Germline V CDR1 and CDR2: SGHRS, YFSETQ. The CDR3 DNA reads TGCGCCAGCAGCTTGACCAGGCTAGGGGACACTGAAGCTTTCTTT. Protein product: CASSLTRLGDTEAFF.

The J gene is TRBJ1-1, the V gene TRBV6-5; TRBD1 is a possible D gene (6 bases). The V gene lost 1 base and the J gene lost 5 bases, with 14 bases spanning the gap. Germline CDR1 is MNHEY and CDR2 is SVGAGI. CDR3 size: 15 residues. The CDR3 coding sequence is TGTGCCAGCAGTTACTTCCAGGGGAAAGTAACTGAAGCTTTCTTT. Translated: CASSYFQGKVTEAFF.

This clonotype was seen more than once but under ten times. The CDR3 loop reads CASITGDRGSPLHF. The CDR3 DNA follows: TGTGCCAGCATTACAGGGGATAGGGGATCACCCCTCCACTTT. The chain links TRBV28 to TRBJ1-6; 7 bases are a match to TRBD1. Germline V CDR1 and CDR2: MDHEN, SYDVKM. The V gene end was trimmed by 7 bases and the J gene end by 10 bases; junction bases not matched to a gene: 10. The CDR3 has 14 residues.

This clonotype has a handful of counts. The rearrangement links TRBV4-1 to TRBJ1-4, with 7 bases lining up with TRBD1. The junction had 5 bases not matched to a gene; V was cut back by 0 bases and J by 7 bases. The CDR3 sequence is 15 residues long. Germline V gene sequence: CDR1 MGHRA, CDR2 YSYEKL. The DNA of the CDR3 is TGCGCCAGCAGCCAAGACAGGGGGTATAGTGAAAAACTGTTTTTT. This encodes CASSQDRGYSEKLFF.